The 18 T cell receptor beta chains in this list originate from one sample, sequenced in a study of tumor and adjacent non-tumor tissue in lung cancer. This sample's RNA came from whole unsorted tissue. Three rounds of nested PCR, following a modified ARM-PCR protocol, produced the TCRbeta library. TCRdb reanalysed the multiplex PCR reads using MiXCR and keeps one entry per CDR3 protein. The table has tens of thousands of distinct CDR3 sequences, over 75% seen once. What was sequenced was lung tumor tissue. Receptors were obtained from a woman in her fifties or sixties with non-small cell lung cancer.

To note about this clonotype: The junction and the germline gene differ at one end; a read error may be behind it. This rearrangement joins TRBV6-1 to TRBJ2-7; a possible D gene is TRBD2 (7 bases). In germline, CDR1 is MNHNS, CDR2 SASEGT. This CDR3 comprises 15 residues. The CDR3, as DNA: TGTACCAGCAGTGATGATGGGAGGGGGTCCTACGAACAGTACTTC. Its translation is CTSSDDGRGSYEQYF.

Remarks on this clonotype: This could be a read error, since a much larger clone is one nucleotide away. The V call is TRBV5-1, the J call TRBJ2-5; D gene ambiguous. CDR1 and CDR2 (germline): SGHRS, YFSETQ. This CDR3 has 11 residues. The CDR3 region is CANSSQETQYF. In nucleotides, the CDR3 is TGCGCCAACAGCTCCCAAGAGACCCAGTACTTC.

As to this clonotype: In this CDR3 the conserved last residue, phenylalanine or tryptophan, is missing, so a read error is likely. The DNA of the CDR3 is TGTGCCAGCAGTGATCGATCGAGCTCTGGTGCCGGGGAGCTGTTTTAT. The encoded protein is CASSDRSSSGAGELFY. V usage is TRBV6-6 and J usage is TRBJ2-2; no firm D call. The CDR3 is 16 residues long. Trimming left V 5 bases short and J 6 bases short, with 19 bases between. Per germline, CDR1 MNHNY and CDR2 SVGAGI (reference sequence).

Worth noting for this clonotype: A junction end diverges from the germline sequence, so it may reflect a read error. The chain uses TRBV10-3 and TRBJ2-7; TRBD2 aligns across 7 bases. CDR1 is ENHRY and CDR2 is SYGVKD in the germline V gene. The CDR3 covers 14 residues. The CDR3 loop reads CATGRELASYEQYF. The DNA for the CDR3 is TGTGCCACAGGCCGGGAACTAGCGTCCTACGAGCAGTACTTT.

The chain recombines TRBV6-1 with TRBJ1-4, with TRBD1 matching over 7 bases. V lost 3 bases to trimming and J lost 7 bases; unmatched junction nucleotides: 8. Germline V CDR1 and CDR2: MNHNS, SASEGT. This CDR3 spans 15 amino acids. CDR3 DNA sequence: TGTGCCAGCAGTGAGGGGGCAGGGGGATGTGAAAAACTGTTTTTT. Its translation: CASSEGAGGCEKLFF.

To note about this clonotype: The CDR3 end shows no conserved phenylalanine or tryptophan, and so a read error is likely. It is unclear where the CDR3 begins or ends on the DNA, so no DNA is shown, and the CDR3 is as TCRdb lists it. The chain links TRBV12-1 to TRBJ2-1; the table's D gene call, TRBD2, was not cross checked with the DNA. TRBV12-1 is a listed pseudogene. The CDR3 extends over 18 residues, inclusive of both ends. The CDR3 protein is CASSFVPCGTGRRGEQFL.

This clonotype was recorded at least ten times. The chain employs TRBV20-1 and TRBJ2-3, with 8 bases fitting TRBD2. Germline-derived CDR1 and CDR2 are DFQATT and SNEGSKA (reference sequence). The CDR3 loop spans 11 amino acids. The junction had 2 bases not matched to a gene; V was cut back by 7 bases and J by 5 bases. The CDR3 DNA reads TGCAGTGTGCTAGCGGGAGATACGCAGTATTTT. Protein product: CSVLAGDTQYF.

V and J are TRBV6-1 and TRBJ2-2; the D gene could be TRBD1 or TRBD2 (5 bases each). There are 13 residues in the CDR3. V was shortened by 9 bases and J by 6 bases, with 14 bases between the two germline ends. Germline lookup yields CDR1 MNHNS and CDR2 SASEGT. The chain's CDR3 is CASGASIAGELFF. The CDR3 coding sequence is TGTGCCAGTGGGGCTAGCATAGCCGGGGAGCTGTTTTTT.

J is TRBJ2-2 and V is TRBV28; TRBD2 might be the D (6 bases). There are 15 residues in the CDR3. Germline-derived CDR1 and CDR2 are MDHEN and SYDVKM. V was trimmed by 4 bases and J by 3 bases, leaving 12 bases between them. CDR3 region: CASSWGWGDTGELFF. As DNA, the CDR3 is TGTGCCAGCAGTTGGGGATGGGGGGACACCGGGGAGCTGTTTTTT.

The CDR3 DNA is TGTGCCAGCAGCCTGACGGACGCTGCCTTCAAGCAGTACTTC. Its protein is CASSLTDAAFKQYF. The chain has TRBV11-2 and TRBJ2-7; D is unresolved. Trimming cost V 5 bases and J 8 bases, with 19 bases left between them. The length of the CDR3 is 14 residues. CDR1 is SGHAT, CDR2 FQNNGV, per germline.

This rearrangement joins TRBV29-1 to TRBJ2-1; maybe TRBD2 (5 bases). This CDR3 contains 13 residues. The germline CDR1 and CDR2 sequences are SQVTM and ANQGSEA. The V end lost 8 bases, the J end lost 9 bases, and 20 bases lay between the germline ends. CDR3 residues: CSTKKWERGEQFF. CDR3 coding DNA: TGCAGCACCAAGAAGTGGGAGAGAGGTGAGCAGTTCTTC.

The V gene is TRBV29-1, the J gene TRBJ2-3; tentatively, D is TRBD1 (5 bases). This CDR3 has 15 residues. Per germline, CDR1 SQVTM and CDR2 ANQGSEA. Trimming cost V 8 bases and J 2 bases, with 20 bases left between them. The DNA for the CDR3 is TGCAGCATCGAATCCAGGGTTCAAGTCACAGATACGCAGTATTTT. Translating it yields CSIESRVQVTDTQYF.

On this clonotype: The conserved closing phenylalanine or tryptophan is absent in this CDR3, likely reflecting a read error. The limits of the CDR3 on the DNA are not certain, so only TCRdb's listed CDR3 is given. The rearrangement links TRBV7-8 to TRBJ2-7; the D segment call TRBD1 is taken from the table without a DNA check. In germline, CDR1 is SGHVS, CDR2 FQNEAQ. The CDR3 spans 12 amino acids, including both terminal residues. The CDR3 here is CTSSLDRGRVYY.

For this clonotype: One base away lies a much larger clone, so this may be a sequencing read error. The chain is built from TRBV28 and TRBJ2-5; D remains unclear. This CDR3 comprises 12 residues. CDR1 MDHEN and CDR2 SYDVKM come from the germline V gene. The germline V and J ends were trimmed by 7 bases and 5 bases, with 11 bases remaining between them. CDR3 amino acids: CASTSIEETQYF. DNA of the CDR3: TGTGCCAGCACCTCGATAGAGGAGACCCAGTACTTC.

This chain uses TRBV6-5 with TRBJ2-7; weak D call: TRBD1 (6 bases). The germline V and J ends were trimmed by 7 bases and 6 bases, with 19 bases remaining between them. This CDR3 has 14 residues. Germline values: CDR1 MNHEY, CDR2 SVGAGI. CDR3 protein: CASTPGQRGFEQYF. The DNA of the CDR3 is TGTGCCAGCACTCCCGGACAGAGAGGTTTCGAGCAGTACTTC.

Turning to this clonotype: Relative to the germline gene, one junction end is altered; a read error may explain this. V usage is TRBV12-3 or TRBV12-4 and J usage is TRBJ2-1, with D hard to call. The CDR3 spans 14 residues. Here the CDR3 reads CATNNYMDHSEQFF. The CDR3 DNA is TGTGCCACCAATAATTATATGGACCACAGTGAGCAGTTCTTT.

About this clonotype: The missing conserved phenylalanine or tryptophan at the end of this CDR3 makes a read error likely. This sequence joins TRBV28 and TRBJ1-6; D unresolved. Germline V gives CDR1 MDHEN, CDR2 SYDVKM. The CDR3 contains 14 residues. Trimming took 2 bases from V and 11 from J, leaving 13 bases between them. The CDR3 coding sequence is TGTGCCAGCAGTTTAGCGGCAGGCCAGCCACCCCTCCACTCA. Amino acids: CASSLAAGQPPLHS.

The chain carries TRBV29-1 and TRBJ2-7, with TRBD2 matching 8 bases. Germline V gene sequence: CDR1 SQVTM, CDR2 ANQGSEA. This CDR3 contains 13 residues. V shed 6 bases and J 5 bases; nucleotides not matched to a gene: 9. As DNA, the CDR3 is TGCAGCGTCCTCCCCGGGAGGGGAAACGAGCAGTACTTC. Its protein is CSVLPGRGNEQYF.